The source of this T cell receptor (beta chain) is a study of cytomegalovirus exposure and HLA in healthy donors (dated by TCRdb to between 2016 and 2019). Some background on the complete study: An earlier analysis of 587 of the donors reported 276 Gb of sequence data and 95 million to 120 million unique TCR beta sequences obtained from about 179 million T cells. The study aimed to test whether signatures of past pathogen exposure could be identified by cataloging public T cell receptors. In a later analysis, previously published TCR beta repertoires from more than 500 donors were re-analyzed and high-resolution HLA genotyping was added so that TCR occurrence patterns could be studied. Genome-wide SNP genotypes for about 55% of the roughly 670 donors were used in a later genetic analysis, which treated that subset as a discovery cohort. To predict cytomegalovirus infection status, the study brought together high-throughput TCR immunosequencing, statistical association of individual TCRs with disease status, and machine learning. Alongside the repertoire data, information on donor age, sex, ethnicity and CMV serostatus was compiled. An early release that covered some 640 HLA-typed donors contained about 300 gigabases of sequencing data and about 93 million unique TCR sequences. Because of strong linkage in the cohort, five DR-DQ haplotypes were treated as single units for association and clustering. Of the 300 to 450 genotyped donors, approximately 83% fell in the genetic ancestry cluster associated with self-reported Caucasian donors. The number of donors typed differed by locus, with about 629-640 for A, B, C, DRB1 and DQB1, around 500 for DQA1, 606 for DPA1, and 400 to 490 for DPB1. Across roughly 420 genotyped donors of the cohort, an average of approximately 220,000 unique TCR beta nucleotide sequences per donor were sequenced, and around 20% of those sequences were non-productive. In addition to the first cohort of 666 subjects, a separate validation cohort of about 120 different subjects was used. Rather than using new phenotypic data, the later analysis identified candidate immune exposures from TCR beta sequences and from how often those sequences occurred across donors. An earlier analysis of 587 of the donors used high-throughput TCR beta sequencing to judge whether each TCR beta V gene segment behaved as functional or pseudogenic. All discovery cohort repertoires had been generated on a single sequencing platform. Both class I and class II loci were covered by HLA typing, at four-digit resolution. The study used immunosequencing to profile the T cell repertoires of more than 650 subjects and linked those repertoires to cytomegalovirus serostatus. General study outcomes and caveats: In a later analysis, the rate of TCR association differed among HLA loci, with DRB1 alleles having the most associated TCRs and HLA-C alleles having the fewest. Over 15 rarely observed V segments, including chromosome 9 orphons, were excluded from the earlier analysis of 550 to 700 of the donors because counts were too low. The authors suggested that the approach could potentially be generalized to other disease states and immunological phenotypes. Strong co-occurrence of HLA alleles, especially DR and DQ, made assigning TCR associations to individual alleles difficult. Compared with the approximately 700-donor mean, donors in an Asian-associated ancestry cluster had fewer N-insertions in productive TCRs, according to a later genetic analysis. The only immune exposure information available for the cohort was CMV serostatus. Linkage disequilibrium might explain the correlated functional status among segregating V segments, but an unknown experimental factor could not be ruled out. Because HLA typing was missing for some donors at each locus, association tests included only the typed subset. An earlier analysis of approximately 600 of the donors showed that most TCR beta V segments appeared in productive rearrangements either about 90% or about 30% of the time, which broadly matched IMGT annotations. According to a later analysis, parvovirus B19, influenza, CMV and Epstein-Barr virus appeared linked to several top co-occurrence clusters. A later analysis found that HLA-associated TCR beta chains were more clonally expanded and had lower generation probabilities than equally common non-associated chains. The classifier was reported to diagnose cytomegalovirus status with high specificity and sensitivity in both the original and validation cohorts. The cohort was sequenced for TCR beta chains only, and without alpha or paired-chain data the features that could be detected were limited. A later genetic analysis associated a missense DCLRE1C variant with V-gene and J-gene trimming of TCR beta chains, and an independent cohort replicated the association. A further reported finding was that TCR beta sequences accurately predicted the HLA-A and HLA-B alleles for most subjects in the first cohort. A later analysis associated roughly 17,000 TCR beta sequences with specific HLA alleles at a false discovery rate of 0.05. According to a later analysis, most CMV-associated TCR beta chains appeared to be HLA-restricted, and the HLA associations seemed to be driven largely by CMV exposure. Most TCR sequences were observed very rarely across donors, whereas some public TCRs were present in many individuals. The presence/absence analyses assumed that sequencing depth was roughly uniform across donors, and that assumption may not be true. Some IMGT-functional V segments, including TRBV6-2 and TRBV6-3, could not be distinguished by the 87-base-pair reads and were therefore excluded. A cluster of highly shared sequence variants was judged likely to be a technical artifact of the sequencing pipeline. In vitro tests confirmed that a few of the cytomegalovirus-associated TCR beta chains recognize cytomegalovirus antigens. The study listed over 150 TCR beta chains as associated with cytomegalovirus.

The CDR3 sequence holds 14 residues, the cysteine and phenylalanine included. The CDR3 DNA has 42 bases and is translated from base 1. V is clipped by 3 bases and J by 4 bases, and the sequence between their germline boundaries is 7 bases long. The germline V gene (reference sequence) supplies CDR1 SEHNR and CDR2 FQNEAQ. The method was the immunoSEQ multiplex PCR assay. For the multiplex PCR, a mixture combining 60 forward primers for TCR Vbeta segments and 13 reverse primers for TCR Jbeta segments was used. A multiplex PCR assay on genomic DNA amplified the CDR3 region of rearranged TCR beta genes. On the Illumina HiSeq System, the amplified TCR beta libraries were sequenced as 87-base-pair reads. In the paper's pipeline: A later analysis counted around 72 million unique TCR beta chains across the 600 to 850 repertoires, and roughly 10 million of these chains were shared by at least two donors. Raw reads were error-corrected and collapsed into unique sequences with a nearest-neighbor algorithm that merged closely related sequences to remove PCR and sequencing errors. To assign V, D and J gene segments, CDR3 sequences were aligned to IMGT reference sequences. For a sequence to be retained, a match of at least six nucleotides to both a V gene segment and a J gene segment was required. Rearrangements were classified as productive when the CDR3 lacked stop codons and remained in frame with V and J, and all other rearrangements were classified as non-productive. Following IMGT convention, CDR3 was defined as the stretch from the second conserved V-encoded cysteine up to the conserved J-encoded phenylalanine. In an earlier analysis of roughly 580 of the donors, sequences lacking an unambiguous match to a single V gene segment were excluded. An earlier analysis of almost 600 of the donors classified V segments as functional when productive rearrangements were above 56.7% and as segregating when the standard deviation between donors was above 5%. A statistical classification framework was built for diagnosing cytomegalovirus status from the catalog of TCR beta chain sequences. In a later analysis, V and J genes were assigned by comparing TCR nucleotide sequences against IMGT/GENE-DB human TR gene sequences. The TCRdist pipeline was used in a later analysis to assign CDR3 sequences and most-parsimonious VDJ recombination scenarios. In a later analysis, every TCR beta chain was defined by the combination of its CDR3 amino acid sequence and its V-gene family, and reads without a unique V-gene family were dropped. A later analysis removed over 500 highly shared, low-generation-probability nucleotide sequences to deal with suspected cross-contamination and a sequencing artifact. In a later analysis, a clonal expansion index for each public chain was calculated from normalized within-repertoire ranks of inferred template counts. In a later analysis, generation probabilities were computed with a VDJ recombination model fitted to out-of-frame rearrangements, and the resulting probabilities were checked against IGoR. A later analysis scored TCR-TCR, TCR-HLA and TCR-CMV co-occurrence with hypergeometric tests, applying a repertoire-size bias correction to TCR pairs. To estimate false discovery rates, a later analysis permuted the HLA or CMV assignments 20 times. A later analysis grouped co-occurring TCRs with DBSCAN, adding TCRdist sequence similarity when clustering within HLA-allele-positive subsets. For co-occurrence clustering, repertoires with fewer than 30,000 or more than 120,000 public chains were excluded, along with a handful of repertoires with anomalous nucleotide sharing. The source is immuneACCESS, and TCRdb retained only in-frame sequences with V and J called. Part of the clones is not carried over; for the studies checked, unresolved V genes explain less than half of this, and the remainder is unexplained. The D gene and trimming were derived from the DNA, and the V and J assignments and clone size from that table. This sample has about 150,000 clones in its table, and approximately 80% of those were observed once. In total, the top ten clones hold 2.5% to 4% of the sample.

In total, around 600 healthy bone marrow donors made up the cohort. All cohort members were sampled while nominally healthy, although unrecorded immune exposures were likely present. The donor was CMV seronegative and belonged to the group of 350 to 400 seronegative cohort members. Each donor provided a peripheral blood sample, and peripheral blood mononuclear cells were used for TCR beta sequencing. The Qiagen DNeasy Blood Extraction Kit was used to extract genomic DNA from the blood cell samples. In the case of this clone: It has no known antigen specificity. No per-base quality is available; no much larger clone lies one base away.

Rearrangement joined TRBV7-9 to TRBJ1-6, with no confident D gene call. The receptor's source is a middle-aged man in good health and CMV-seronegative. Sequencing input: PBMCs. This receptor has the CDR3 CASSFPPYNSPLHF. In nucleotides, the sequence is TGTGCCAGCAGCTTCCCCCCGTATAATTCACCCCTCCACTTT.